A selection of T cell receptor beta chains follows, all from one sample in a study of CD8 T cells in Susac syndrome. TCRdb reanalysed the immunoSEQ multiplex PCR reads using MiXCR and keeps one entry per CDR3 protein. The repertoire holds 200,000 or so distinct CDR3 sequences, with 95% as singletons. Sequencing used CD4+ T cells from PBMCs. These receptors all come from a human donor with multiple sclerosis. Both conserved end residues are part of each CDR3. D genes are given only for firm matches. A clone size is listed for some rows: how often the clone was seen (once, few, many), or a class if it is expanded.

.,.,TRBJ1-6,TRBV28,CASSSGPAPLHF,TGTGCCAGCAGTTCCGGACCCGCACCCCTCCACTTT
.,.,TRBJ1-1,TRBV15,CATSRVREGNTEAFF,TGTGCCACCAGCAGAGTTCGGGAGGGGAACACTGAAGCTTTCTTT
.,TRBD1,TRBJ2-7,TRBV11-3,CASSLTGSHEQYF,TGTGCCAGCAGCTTGACAGGGAGCCACGAGCAGTACTTC
.,.,TRBJ1-1,TRBV4-1,CASSPGGYTEAFF,TGCGCCAGCAGCCCTGGGGGGTACACTGAAGCTTTCTTT
.,TRBD1,TRBJ2-5,TRBV12-3/TRBV12-4,CASSKIDRAETQYF,TGTGCCAGCAGTAAAATCGACAGGGCAGAGACCCAGTACTTC
.,.,TRBJ2-7,TRBV7-2,CASSFYNEQYF,TGTGCCAGCAGCTTTTACAACGAGCAGTACTTC
.,.,TRBJ1-1,TRBV20-1,CSAIQGVDTEAFF,TGCAGTGCAATACAGGGAGTAGACACTGAAGCTTTCTTT
.,.,TRBJ2-3,TRBV20-1,CSADLGASTDTQYF,TGCAGTGCTGACCTAGGGGCTAGCACAGATACGCAGTATTTT
.,TRBD1,TRBJ1-6,TRBV27,CASRPDRDLKVSPLHF,TGTGCCAGCAGACCTGACAGGGATTTAAAAGTTTCACCCCTCCACTTT
.,.,TRBJ2-5,TRBV7-8,CASSIKSLEETQYF,TGTGCCAGCAGCATAAAGTCCCTAGAAGAGACCCAGTACTTC
.,TRBD1,TRBJ2-2,TRBV4-1,CASSQDWQGAAGELFF,TGCGCCAGCAGCCAAGATTGGCAGGGGGCCGCCGGGGAGCTGTTTTTT
.,.,TRBJ1-6,TRBV28,CASGYPDTQGGSPLHF,TGTGCCAGCGGCTATCCTGACACCCAGGGAGGTTCACCCCTCCACTTT
.,TRBD1,TRBJ1-2,TRBV9,CASSVGPGGRYTF,TGTGCCAGCAGCGTAGGTCCAGGGGGAAGGTACACCTTC
once,.,TRBJ2-5,TRBV20-1,CSAIRPTDQETQYF,TGCAGTGCTATCCGACCGACTGATCAAGAGACCCAGTACTTC
.,.,TRBJ2-1,TRBV24-1,CATSDTDPGLGTDEQFF,TGTGCCACCAGTGACACTGACCCGGGACTCGGTACCGATGAGCAGTTCTTC
.,.,TRBJ1-5,TRBV12-3/TRBV12-4,CASTTQGLLPQHF,TGTGCCAGCACCACCCAGGGTCTGCTGCCCCAGCATTTT
.,.,TRBJ2-7,TRBV5-1,CASSNSGGQTYEQYF,TGCGCCAGCAGTAATTCCGGGGGACAGACCTACGAGCAGTACTTC
.,TRBD2,TRBJ2-1,TRBV7-8,CASSPQIRGSSYNEQFF,TGTGCCAGCAGCCCCCAGATACGCGGGAGCTCCTACAATGAGCAGTTCTTC
.,.,TRBJ2-2,TRBV3-1,CASSPLGRELFF,TGTGCCAGCAGCCCCCTGGGGAGGGAGCTGTTTTTT
.,TRBD1,TRBJ1-2,TRBV7-9,CASSLAGGQGEDGYTF,TGTGCCAGCAGCCTAGCCGGCGGGCAGGGGGAGGATGGCTACACCTTC
.,TRBD2,TRBJ2-1,TRBV2,CASRGLAGGRDEQFF,TGTGCCAGCAGGGGACTAGCGGGGGGACGGGATGAGCAGTTCTTC
.,.,TRBJ2-4,TRBV18,CASSPGVGESKNIQYF,TGTGCCAGCTCACCAGGGGTTGGGGAGTCGAAAAACATTCAGTACTTC
.,.,TRBJ2-7,TRBV9,CASSLAHSEQYF,TGTGCCAGCAGCTTGGCCCACAGCGAGCAGTACTTC
.,TRBD1,TRBJ1-5,TRBV19,CASTRWTGAVIGNQPQHF,TGTGCCAGTACCAGGTGGACAGGGGCTGTGATAGGCAATCAGCCCCAGCATTTT
.,.,TRBJ2-2,TRBV4-2,CASSQVTSDTGELFF,TGTGCCAGCAGCCAAGTGACATCGGACACCGGGGAGCTGTTTTTT
.,.,TRBJ1-1,TRBV29-1,CSVQRSLMNTEAFF,TGCAGCGTGCAACGGAGCCTGATGAACACTGAAGCTTTCTTT
.,.,TRBJ1-6,TRBV18,CASSLSGAINSPLHF,TGTGCCAGCTCACTTTCCGGGGCTATCAATTCACCCCTCCACTTT
once,TRBD1,TRBJ1-2,TRBV12-3/TRBV12-4,CASSLSQGGGYTF,TGTGCCAGCAGTTTATCTCAGGGGGGTGGCTACACCTTC
.,.,TRBJ2-5,TRBV5-1,CASSYQPQETQYF,TGCGCCAGCAGCTACCAGCCACAAGAGACCCAGTACTTC
once,.,TRBJ2-7,TRBV29-1,CSVEGQQGTYEQYF,TGCAGCGTTGAAGGCCAACAGGGAACCTACGAGCAGTACTTC
.,.,TRBJ2-1,TRBV5-1,CASSFRNYNEQFF,TGCGCCAGCAGCTTCCGGAACTACAATGAGCAGTTCTTC
.,.,TRBJ2-7,TRBV19,CASSRSWETYEQYF,TGTGCCAGTAGTAGGTCTTGGGAGACCTACGAGCAGTACTTC
.,.,TRBJ2-7,TRBV14,CASSQEHEQYF,TGTGCCAGCAGCCAAGAGCACGAGCAGTACTTC
.,.,TRBJ1-6,TRBV27,CASRGGSSDSPLHF,TGTGCCAGCAGGGGGGGCTCTTCGGATTCACCCCTCCACTTT
.,.,TRBJ1-1,TRBV20-1,CSARVQGGTEAFF,TGCAGTGCTAGAGTACAGGGAGGGACTGAAGCTTTCTTT
.,TRBD2,TRBJ2-1,TRBV20-1,CSARSSGGLSSYNEQFF,TGCAGTGCTAGGTCCAGCGGGGGCCTGAGCTCCTACAATGAGCAGTTCTTC
.,TRBD1,TRBJ1-5,TRBV5-6,CASSVGQGADQPQHF,TGTGCCAGCAGCGTGGGACAGGGGGCTGATCAGCCCCAGCATTTT
.,TRBD1,TRBJ2-7,TRBV20-1,CSARGTGWYEQYF,TGCAGTGCTAGAGGGACAGGGTGGTACGAGCAGTACTTC
.,.,TRBJ1-1,TRBV3-1,CASSQEGRRAFF,TGTGCCAGCAGCCAAGAGGGGAGAAGGGCTTTCTTT
once,TRBD1,TRBJ2-7,TRBV5-1,CASSPTGPGPYEQYF,TGCGCCAGCAGCCCGACAGGGCCAGGCCCCTACGAGCAGTACTTC
.,TRBD1,TRBJ1-5,TRBV20-1,CSAGTVRDQPQHF,TGCAGTGCTGGGACAGTGAGGGATCAGCCCCAGCATTTT
.,.,TRBJ1-6,TRBV12-5,CASGSSRQNSPLHF,TGTGCTAGTGGTTCCTCTAGGCAAAATTCACCCCTCCACTTT
.,TRBD2,TRBJ2-1,TRBV20-1,CSASEAGGDEQFF,TGCAGTGCTAGTGAGGCGGGGGGTGATGAGCAGTTCTTC
.,.,TRBJ2-3,TRBV12-3/TRBV12-4,CASSRDLWGSTDTQYF,TGTGCCAGCAGTCGCGACCTTTGGGGTAGCACAGATACGCAGTATTTT
.,.,TRBJ2-1,TRBV30,CAWSSQPRYNEQFF,TGTGCCTGGAGTTCCCAGCCCAGATACAATGAGCAGTTCTTC
.,.,TRBJ2-1,TRBV7-3,CASSFSSWSEQFF,TGTGCCAGCAGCTTTTCCTCCTGGAGTGAGCAGTTCTTC
.,.,TRBJ2-7,TRBV5-1,CASGGDSYYEQYF,TGCGCCAGCGGAGGAGACAGTTACTACGAGCAGTACTTC
.,.,TRBJ2-3,TRBV28,CASSSHQTQYF,TGTGCCAGCAGTTCTCACCAAACGCAGTATTTT
.,.,TRBJ1-2,TRBV12-5,CASGSGTKNGGYTF,TGTGCTAGTGGTTCCGGGACCAAGAACGGTGGCTACACCTTC
.,TRBD1,TRBJ2-1,TRBV20-1,CSARDPGTGFDEQFF,TGCAGTGCTAGAGATCCGGGGACAGGGTTCGATGAGCAGTTCTTC
once,.,TRBJ2-7,TRBV28,CASSLLWGEQYF,TGTGCCAGCAGTTTGCTCTGGGGCGAGCAGTACTTC
.,TRBD1,TRBJ1-1,TRBV30,CAWKRDSNTEAFF,TGTGCCTGGAAACGGGACAGCAACACTGAAGCTTTCTTT
.,TRBD1,TRBJ2-1,TRBV6-1,CASTSTGNPYNEQFF,TGTGCCAGCACCTCGACAGGGAACCCCTACAATGAGCAGTTCTTC
.,.,TRBJ2-3,TRBV4-2,CASSQGDQGPTDTQYF,TGTGCCAGCAGCCAAGGAGATCAGGGGCCCACAGATACGCAGTATTTT
.,TRBD1,TRBJ1-5,TRBV7-9,CASSDDRANQPQHF,TGTGCCAGCAGCGATGACAGGGCCAATCAGCCCCAGCATTTT
.,.,TRBJ1-1,TRBV30,CAWTNKGNTEAFF,TGTGCCTGGACCAATAAGGGGAACACTGAAGCTTTCTTT
.,TRBD2,TRBJ2-3,TRBV20-1,CSAKNEAGWTDTQYF,TGCAGTGCTAAGAACGAAGCGGGGTGGACAGATACGCAGTATTTT